This paragraph reports one T cell receptor beta chain. This receptor's antigen is unknown. One junction end does not reproduce the germline sequence, and a read error may be involved. TCR beta CDR3 regions were amplified from RNA transcripts. For the first round of RT-PCR on the TCR CDR3, the HTBI primer set was used together with the Qiagen OneStep RT-PCR kit. The libraries were constructed in a second round of multiplex PCR and then size-selected and purified. The libraries were sequenced on an Illumina HiSeq2000 using paired-end 100 bp reads. The study's own analysis went as follows. SOAPnuke was used to process the raw data, with reads discarded if the reads contained adapters or uncalled bases, had a mean Phred below 15, or lacked an exact constant-primer or identifier match. High-quality paired reads were merged with COPE v1.2.5, and unique nucleotide sequences were defined as clonotypes. MiTCR v1.1 was used to align the clonotypes against IMGT TRBV, TRBD and TRBJ reference segments. The analysis was restricted to V-J combinations with a frequency above 0.0001, which together covered 99.2% of the repertoires. A TCS score was defined as the ratio of F50 (clonal expansion) to E x V (chaos), with BLOSUM62-based TCRdist applied between CDR3 peptides within each V-J. Welch's t-statistics and random forest reduced several hundred V-J features to 13, which were used in a naive Bayes classifier (R e1071). The public reads were quality trimmed at Q25 with fastp and then assembled into clones with MiXCR by TCRdb, keeping productive beta chains. Entries that share a CDR3 protein sequence are merged under the most common genes and DNA. The V and J calls were not made by the authors but by TCRdb's processing. This sample gives hundreds of thousands of distinct CDR3 sequences in total; more than 15% of them show up just once. The ten largest make up 13% to 15% of the sample.

The entry originates in a study of T cells in Graves' hyperthyroidism and ophthalmopathy (dated by TCRdb to the late 2010s). With regard to the full study: Peripheral blood was sampled at the time of initial diagnosis, prior to any treatment. TCR V-J signatures able to tell the groups apart were searched for in a discovery cohort of some 100 patients, of whom around 42 had Graves' ophthalmopathy and some 60 had stable Graves' hyperthyroidism. Prospective prediction of ophthalmopathy was tested in an independent validation cohort consisting of 18 to 20 hyperthyroidism patients and more than 15 patients who later progressed to ophthalmopathy. The 85 to 100 discovery patients were randomly split 7:3 into training and test sets. In about 6 Graves' hyperthyroidism patients, the study also compared T-cell repertoires from thyroid tissue with T-cell repertoires from blood. After sampling, hyperthyroidism patients received methimazole starting at 30 mg daily, and ophthalmopathy patients received high-dose intravenous methylprednisolone. TCR Vbeta CDR3 sequencing of 135 peripheral blood samples (around 45 ophthalmopathy, about 74 hyperthyroidism and some 17 progressor patients) is reported in the paper. Here is what the overall study found, with its caveats: Sample size was not statistically predetermined, and blinding of investigators to group allocation was not performed. In validation, the model predicted progression to ophthalmopathy a median of approximately 6.3 months before onset, with 70% to 71% sensitivity and roughly 72% specificity. A 13 V-J signature model separated ophthalmopathy from stable hyperthyroidism, with just over 85% sensitivity and 81.08% specificity in cross-validation and 80%/75% in testing. Most expanded thyroid clonotypes (frequency above 0.001) were also detected in blood, suggesting blood repertoires may reflect thyroid immune responses.

The CDR3 runs 19 amino acids, cysteine and phenylalanine included. Only the CDR3 portion is preserved as DNA: 57 bases, with reading frame beginning at the first base. The germline V gene sets CDR1 to MDHEN and CDR2 to SYDVKM. A patient counted as having stable Graves' hyperthyroidism if no progression to ophthalmopathy occurred over 18 months of follow-up. Hyperthyroidism patients were aged 18 to 65 years and newly diagnosed, with disease duration of less than 2 months. Exclusion was applied to patients with uncontrolled infections, other autoimmune diseases, pregnancy or lactation. Diagnoses were based on clinical symptoms, serum thyroxine and TRAb, thyroid ultrasound and orbital computed tomography. PBMCs were isolated from approximately 10 ml of fresh peripheral blood by Ficoll-Paque density gradient centrifugation. Trizol reagent was used to extract total RNA, and RNA quality was then checked on an Agilent 2100 Bioanalyzer.

This TCR came from a woman between 18 and 29 years old with Graves' hyperthyroidism. Source material: blood. The receptor chain draws on TRBV28 and TRBJ2-1; 10 central nucleotides agree with TRBD2. The CDR3 sequence is CASSPPPSGSRLRRNEQFF. Read as DNA, the sequence is TGTGCAAGCAGTCCCCCCCCTAGCGGGAGTCGGTTGAGACGCAATGAGCAGTTCTTC.